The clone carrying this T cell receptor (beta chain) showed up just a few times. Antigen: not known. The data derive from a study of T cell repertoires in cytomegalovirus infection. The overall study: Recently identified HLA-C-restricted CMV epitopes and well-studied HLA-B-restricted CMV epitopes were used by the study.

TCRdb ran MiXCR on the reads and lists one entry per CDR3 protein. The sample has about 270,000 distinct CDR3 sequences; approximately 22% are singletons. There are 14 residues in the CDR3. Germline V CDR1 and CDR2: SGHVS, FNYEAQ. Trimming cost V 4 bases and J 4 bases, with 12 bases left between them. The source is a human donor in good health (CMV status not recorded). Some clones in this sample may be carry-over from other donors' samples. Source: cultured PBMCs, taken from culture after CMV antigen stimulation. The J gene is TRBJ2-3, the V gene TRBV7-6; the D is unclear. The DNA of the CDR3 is TGTGCCAGCAGCTCAGGCCCCGGGCCAGATACGCAGTATTTT. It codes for CASSSGPGPDTQYF.